What follows are 10 T cell receptor beta chains derived from one specimen sequenced in a study of blood T cell repertoires in COVID-19. Only in-frame clones appear in the TCRdb table, and some are missing; sequencing was by immunoSEQ multiplex PCR. The sample carries 200,000 to 250,000 clones, just over 85% recorded once. Source material: PBMCs or T cells enriched from blood (not recorded which). The receptors originated from a woman between 45 and 65 years old with acute COVID-19.

The count of this clone is one. The chain links TRBV7-9 to TRBJ1-2; the D gene is possibly TRBD1 (5 bases). The CDR3 runs 14 residues. V lost 5 bases and J lost 8, with 18 bases in between. Germline CDR1 SEHNR, CDR2 FQNEAQ (reference sequence). The DNA for the CDR3 is TGTGCCAGCAGCCCTCCGGGGGTCCCCTTCGGCTACACCTTC. This sequence encodes CASSPPGVPFGYTF.

V and J are TRBV10-1 and TRBJ1-1; TRBD1 matches 8 bases. The CDR3 is 16 residues long. Germline lookup yields CDR1 WNHNN and CDR2 SYGVQD (reference sequence). The V and J ends lost 7 bases and 3 bases, in that order; junction bases with no gene match: 13. CDR3 loop: CASIRPDRAGDTEAFF. In DNA form, the CDR3 reads TGCGCCAGCATACGGCCGGACAGGGCGGGGGACACTGAAGCTTTCTTT.

Regarding this clone: The junction shows a germline mismatch at one end, possibly a read error. J is TRBJ2-1 and V is TRBV4-2; D possibly uses TRBD1 or TRBD2 (5 bases each). CDR3 size: 16 residues. The V gene's germline CDR1 is LGHNA and CDR2 YNFKEQ. The DNA of the CDR3 is TGTGCCGGCAGCCAAGAGGGAACAGGTCCCTACAATGAGCAGTTCTTC. It yields the protein CAGSQEGTGPYNEQFF.

The rearrangement links TRBV5-1 to TRBJ2-5; D perhaps matches TRBD2 (5 bases). This CDR3 has 14 amino acids. The germline CDR1 and CDR2 sequences are SGHRS and YFSETQ. Deletions cut 4 bases from V and 2 bases from J, with 12 bases between. The DNA for the CDR3 is TGCGCCAGCAGCAACGGGGTTATTCAAGAGACCCAGTACTTC. Amino acids: CASSNGVIQETQYF.

In this sample, this clone turned up once. The chain has TRBV5-4 and TRBJ2-2, with D unresolved. This CDR3 is 16 amino acids long. Trimming took 1 base from V and 3 from J, leaving 13 bases between them. Germline assignment: CDR1 SGHNT and CDR2 YYREEE (reference sequence). For the CDR3, the DNA is TGTGCCAGCAGCTTGATGGTCTTCTCAGACACCGGGGAGCTGTTTTTT. Translating it yields CASSLMVFSDTGELFF.

The chain is built from TRBV7-3 and TRBJ2-7; D ambiguous. Trimming took 2 bases from V and 6 from J, leaving 14 bases between them. CDR1 is SGHTA, CDR2 FQGTGA, per germline. The CDR3 length is 14 residues. CDR3 loop: CASSLFAQVGEQYF. The DNA of the CDR3 is TGTGCCAGCAGCTTATTCGCCCAGGTGGGCGAGCAGTACTTC.

This chain connects TRBV9 to TRBJ2-1, with a weak D call TRBD2 (6 bases). Germline values: CDR1 SGDLS, CDR2 YYNGEE. This CDR3 has 16 residues. The V and J ends lost 1 base and 6 bases respectively, with 17 bases between them. CDR3 sequence reads: CASSVMRGARANEQFF. Here the CDR3 DNA reads TGTGCCAGCAGCGTAATGCGCGGGGCGAGAGCCAATGAGCAGTTCTTC.

This clone was recorded only once. CDR3 loop: CASSVATRSAYNEQFF. Here the CDR3 DNA reads TGTGCCAGCAGCGTAGCTACCCGCTCGGCCTACAATGAGCAGTTCTTC. The J gene is TRBJ2-1, the V gene TRBV9; no clear D gene. In germline, CDR1 is SGDLS, CDR2 YYNGEE. V was shortened by 0 bases and J by 2 bases, with 12 bases between the two germline ends. The CDR3 has 16 residues.

This sequence joins TRBV27 and TRBJ2-5; 14 bases fit TRBD2. Germline CDR1 is MNHEY and CDR2 is SMNVEV (reference sequence). The CDR3 runs to 18 residues. V lost 6 bases to trimming and J lost 5 bases; unmatched junction nucleotides: 14. DNA of the CDR3: TGTGCCAGCAGGAAACCGACTAGCGGGAGGGTTCTTTTGGAGACCCAGTACTTC. Translating it yields CASRKPTSGRVLLETQYF.

The rearrangement joins TRBV29-1 to TRBJ2-3; 11 nucleotides align to TRBD2. Germline trimming cut 3 bases from V and 6 bases from J; bases unmatched to any gene: 14. Germline CDR1 is SQVTM and CDR2 is ANQGSEA. The CDR3 has 17 residues. This chain's CDR3 is CSVDQRGGLAARDTQYF. The CDR3 coding sequence is TGCAGCGTTGACCAACGAGGGGGACTAGCGGCTCGTGATACGCAGTATTTT.